Below, 7 T cell receptor beta chains from the same sample are listed, as sequenced in a study of blood T cells in healthy people across ages. Next came a second PCR, run for about 6 to 12 cycles, which used a sample-barcoded 5' primer along with a J-beta primer mix. TCRdb ran MiXCR on the 5' RACE reads and lists one entry per CDR3 protein. The table lists around 1,000,000 distinct CDR3 sequences, under 30% of them singletons. These data were also filed under a second study, of T cells of mothers and their children.

The material sequenced was blood. All receptors derive from a girl aged 2 to 10 in good health.

This clonotype occurred a few times. CDR3 residues: CASSYGPGGSGANVLTF. CDR3 sequence (DNA): TGTGCCAGCAGTTACGGCCCAGGGGGCTCTGGGGCCAACGTCCTGACTTTC. This chain joins TRBV6-5 and TRBJ2-6; 7 nucleotides align to TRBD1. CDR1 and CDR2 from the germline V gene are MNHEY and SVGAGI. The CDR3 sequence is 17 residues long. V dropped 2 bases and J dropped 0; count of bases not matched to a gene: 4.

In this sample, this clonotype turned up a few times. J is TRBJ2-1 and V is TRBV7-9; 7 positions agree with TRBD1. CDR3 size: 15 residues. J gave up 5 bases and V 3 bases, and 7 bases lay outside the gene matches. Germline-derived CDR1 and CDR2 are SEHNR and FQNEAQ (reference sequence). The CDR3 DNA is TGTGCCAGCAGCTTGGGGAGAGGGGGCGACAATGAGCAGTTCTTC. Its protein product is CASSLGRGGDNEQFF.

About this clonotype itself: At one of its ends the junction is not consistent with the germline gene, which may arise from a read error. The chain uses TRBV6-5 and TRBJ2-5; TRBD2 aligns across 10 bases. The V gene's germline CDR1 is MNHEY and CDR2 SVGAGI. This CDR3 comprises 15 residues. CDR3 amino acids: CASTSLAGDRREQLF. CDR3 coding DNA: TGTGCCAGCACCAGCCTAGCGGGAGACCGGCGCGAGCAGCTCTTC.

This clonotype was counted only a few times. The V gene is TRBV7-2, the J gene TRBJ1-3; a possible D gene is TRBD1 (5 bases). The germline V and J ends were trimmed by 1 base and 8 bases, with 15 bases remaining between them. CDR1 is SGHTA and CDR2 is FQGNSA in the germline V gene. The CDR3 has 15 residues. The CDR3 loop reads CASSLVTGDFDTIYF. The CDR3 nucleotides read TGTGCCAGCAGCTTAGTGACGGGGGATTTTGACACCATATATTTT.

This clonotype was seen more than once but under ten times. The CDR3 nucleotides read TGCAGCGTTGAGGGGCAGGATACCTACGAGCAGTACTTC. Translated: CSVEGQDTYEQYF. The V and J genes are TRBV29-1 and TRBJ2-7; possible D gene TRBD1, 5 bases. The CDR3 spans 13 residues. The germline V and J ends were trimmed by 3 bases and 2 bases, with 11 bases remaining between them. Per germline, CDR1 SQVTM and CDR2 ANQGSEA.

The chain combines TRBV6-2 or TRBV6-3 with TRBJ2-3; D is possibly TRBD1 (6 bases). CDR1 is MNHEY and CDR2 is SVGEGT in the germline V gene. Trimming shortened V by 8 bases and J by 0 bases, and 12 bases separated the two germline ends. The CDR3 is 14 residues long. DNA for the CDR3: TGTGCCAGCGACAACAGGGAGAGCACAGATACGCAGTATTTT. Protein sequence: CASDNRESTDTQYF.

The V and J genes are TRBV7-2 and TRBJ2-5; 12 positions match TRBD2. The DNA end favors TRBJ2-7, so the J call may be wrong. The CDR3 extends over 15 amino acids. The V gene's germline CDR1 is SGHTA and CDR2 FQGNSA. The CDR3 loop is CASSLRLAGGYEQYF. Here the CDR3 DNA reads TGTGCCAGCAGCTTAAGGCTAGCGGGGGGGTACGAGCAGTACTTC.